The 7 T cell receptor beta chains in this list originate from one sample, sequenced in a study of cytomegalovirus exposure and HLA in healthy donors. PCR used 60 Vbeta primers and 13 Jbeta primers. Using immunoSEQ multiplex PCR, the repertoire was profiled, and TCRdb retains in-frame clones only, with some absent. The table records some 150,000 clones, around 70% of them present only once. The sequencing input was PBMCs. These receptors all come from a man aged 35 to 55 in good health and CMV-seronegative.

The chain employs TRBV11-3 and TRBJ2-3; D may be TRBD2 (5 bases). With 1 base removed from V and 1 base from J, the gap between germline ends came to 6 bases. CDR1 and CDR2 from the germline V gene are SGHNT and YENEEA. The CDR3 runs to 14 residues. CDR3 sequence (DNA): TGTGCCAGCAGCTTAGCAGCGGGCACAGATACGCAGTATTTT. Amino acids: CASSLAAGTDTQYF.

CDR3 amino acids: CASSYEGNTEAFF. In DNA, the CDR3 is TGTGCCAGCAGTTACGAGGGGAACACTGAAGCTTTCTTT. This chain connects TRBV6-5 to TRBJ1-1, with no clear D. The CDR3 covers 13 residues. The ends were cut back, 2 bases at V and 1 base at J, with 5 bases in the middle. Germline V gives CDR1 MNHEY, CDR2 SVGAGI.

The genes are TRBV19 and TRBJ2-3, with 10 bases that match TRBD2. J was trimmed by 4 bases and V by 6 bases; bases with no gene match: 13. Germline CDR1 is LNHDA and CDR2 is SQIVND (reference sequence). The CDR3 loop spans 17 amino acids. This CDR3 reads CASSWDQSGGAPDTQYF. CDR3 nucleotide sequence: TGTGCCAGTAGCTGGGACCAAAGCGGGGGGGCCCCAGATACGCAGTATTTT.

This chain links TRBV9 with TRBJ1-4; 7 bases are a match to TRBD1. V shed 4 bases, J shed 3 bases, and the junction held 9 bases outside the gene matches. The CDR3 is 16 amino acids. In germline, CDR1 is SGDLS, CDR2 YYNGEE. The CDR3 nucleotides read TGTGCCAGCAGCCACGACAGGGATGAAGCTAATGAAAAACTGTTTTTT. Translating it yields CASSHDRDEANEKLFF. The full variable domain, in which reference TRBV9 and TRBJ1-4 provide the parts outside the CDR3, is DSGVTQTPKHLITATGQRVTLRCSPRSGDLSVYWYQQSLDQGLQFLIQYYNGEERAKGNILERFSAQQFPDLHSELNLSSLELGDSALYFCASSHDRDEANEKLFFGSGTQLSVL.

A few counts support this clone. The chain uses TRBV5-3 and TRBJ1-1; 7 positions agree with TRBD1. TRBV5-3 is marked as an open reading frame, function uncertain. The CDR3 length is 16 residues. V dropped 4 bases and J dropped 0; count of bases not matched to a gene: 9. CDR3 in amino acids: CARSRAGQPMNTEAFF. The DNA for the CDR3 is TGTGCCAGAAGCCGTGCGGGACAGCCCATGAACACTGAAGCTTTCTTT.

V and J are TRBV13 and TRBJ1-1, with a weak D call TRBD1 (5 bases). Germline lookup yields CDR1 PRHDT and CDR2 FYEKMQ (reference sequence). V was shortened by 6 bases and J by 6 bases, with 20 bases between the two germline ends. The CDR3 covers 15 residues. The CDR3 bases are TGTGCCAGCAGATTATCCGGGACTGCTACCGCTGAAGCTTTCTTT. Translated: CASRLSGTATAEAFF. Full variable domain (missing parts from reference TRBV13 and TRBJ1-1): AAGVIQSPRHLIKEKRETATLKCYPIPRHDTVYWYQQGPGQDPQFLISFYEKMQSDKGSIPDRFSAQQFSDYHSELNMSSLELGDSALYFCASRLSGTATAEAFFGQGTRLTVV.

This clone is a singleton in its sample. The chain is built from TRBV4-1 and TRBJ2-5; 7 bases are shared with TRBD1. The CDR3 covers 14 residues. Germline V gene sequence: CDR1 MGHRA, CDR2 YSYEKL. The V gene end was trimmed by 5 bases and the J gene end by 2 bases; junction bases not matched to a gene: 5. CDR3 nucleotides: TGCGCCAGCAGCTCAATGGACAGGCAAGAGACCCAGTACTTC. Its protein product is CASSSMDRQETQYF.